The rows below give T cell receptor beta chains drawn from one sample of a study of CD8 T cells in Susac syndrome. TCRdb itself ran the immunoSEQ multiplex PCR reads through MiXCR, one entry per CDR3 protein. In the table there are 150,000 or so distinct CDR3 sequences, about 92% of which are singletons. Material for sequencing was CD4+ T cells from PBMCs. These receptors were collected from a human donor in good health. CDR3s include the opening cysteine and the closing phenylalanine or tryptophan. A D gene is named only where the DNA matches it firmly. Clone size appears in some rows only: once, few, many, or a class for an expanded clone.

v_gene	len	j_gene	abundance	d_gene	CDR3aa	CDR3nt
TRBV20-1	14	TRBJ2-4	.	.	CSASPFEGLYIQYF	TGCAGTGCTAGCCCTTTCGAGGGCTTGTACATTCAGTACTTC
TRBV7-2	17	TRBJ1-5	.	TRBD1	CASSSRLPGGTHQPQHF	TGTGCCAGCAGCTCTAGACTGCCAGGGGGTACCCATCAGCCCCAGCATTTT
TRBV6-6	14	TRBJ1-1	.	.	CASRTGGVNTEAFF	TGTGCCAGCAGGACGGGTGGGGTGAACACTGAAGCTTTCTTT
TRBV28	14	TRBJ2-2	.	.	CASSSGLPTGELFF	TGTGCCAGCAGCTCTGGACTACCCACCGGGGAGCTGTTTTTT
TRBV7-8	16	TRBJ1-2	.	TRBD1	CASSSRDRGSNYGYTF	TGTGCCAGCAGCTCCCGGGACAGGGGCTCTAACTATGGCTACACCTTC
TRBV28	12	TRBJ1-5	.	TRBD1	CASSSGGTPQHF	TGTGCCAGCAGTTCAGGGGGGACGCCCCAGCATTTT
TRBV28	14	TRBJ1-4	.	.	CASSLPGINEKLFF	TGTGCCAGCAGTTTGCCAGGAATTAATGAAAAACTGTTTTTT
TRBV9	15	TRBJ2-3	.	TRBD1	CASSAGGPSTDTQYF	TGTGCCAGCAGCGCAGGGGGCCCTAGCACAGATACGCAGTATTTT
TRBV29-1	14	TRBJ1-1	.	.	CSVSIVQRNTEAFF	TGCAGCGTTTCTATCGTACAGCGGAACACTGAAGCTTTCTTT
TRBV30	14	TRBJ1-1	.	TRBD1	CAGQGALLRTEAFF	TGTGCCGGGCAGGGGGCATTACTGAGGACTGAAGCTTTCTTT
TRBV5-1	16	TRBJ2-1	.	TRBD1	CASSFRLGTGYNEQFF	TGCGCCAGCAGCTTCCGCCTCGGGACAGGGTACAATGAGCAGTTCTTC
TRBV5-6	15	TRBJ2-2	once	.	CASSLTVLNTGELFF	TGTGCCAGCAGCTTGACCGTTTTGAACACCGGGGAGCTGTTTTTT
TRBV6-5	18	TRBJ2-7	.	TRBD2	CASSYSGTSGGSSYEQYF	TGTGCCAGCAGTTACTCGGGGACTAGCGGAGGTAGCTCCTACGAGCAGTACTTC
TRBV5-1	14	TRBJ2-1	.	.	CASSVISGEVEQFF	TGCGCCAGCAGCGTCATCTCAGGGGAGGTTGAGCAGTTCTTC
TRBV11-3	14	TRBJ2-7	.	.	CASSGGLTGYEQYF	TGTGCCAGCAGCGGGGGGCTCACAGGCTACGAGCAGTACTTC
TRBV7-9	15	TRBJ2-1	.	.	CASSSIFPQGHEQFF	TGTGCCAGCAGCTCAATATTCCCTCAGGGCCATGAGCAGTTCTTC
TRBV18	16	TRBJ2-3	few	TRBD2	CASSPPGLAGGDTQYF	TGTGCCAGCTCACCTCCGGGACTAGCGGGGGGAGATACGCAGTATTTT
TRBV28	13	TRBJ2-5	once	.	CASIPSSGETQYF	TGTGCCAGCATTCCCTCATCCGGGGAGACCCAGTACTTC
TRBV5-1	14	TRBJ2-7	.	.	CASGETGFSYEQYF	TGCGCCAGCGGAGAGACAGGCTTCTCCTACGAGCAGTACTTC
TRBV28	14	TRBJ1-3	.	.	CASTWGDSGNTIYF	TGTGCCAGCACCTGGGGGGACTCTGGAAACACCATATATTTT
TRBV18	14	TRBJ1-1	.	.	CASSPPASGTEAFF	TGTGCCAGCTCACCTCCAGCGTCAGGCACTGAAGCTTTCTTT
TRBV7-9	14	TRBJ2-7	.	TRBD1	CASSSTGGSASLYF	TGTGCCAGCAGCTCGACAGGGGGCTCGGCTAGCCTGTACTTC
TRBV6-1	16	TRBJ1-5	.	TRBD1	CASSHRTGDENQPQHF	TGTGCCAGCAGCCACCGGACAGGGGATGAGAATCAGCCCCAGCATTTT
TRBV29-1	15	TRBJ2-5	.	TRBD2	CSALTSPGPEETQYF	TGCAGCGCCCTGACTAGCCCAGGTCCCGAAGAGACCCAGTACTTC
TRBV5-6	13	TRBJ2-7	.	.	CASSFGLAYEQYF	TGTGCCAGCAGCTTTGGTTTGGCCTACGAGCAGTACTTC
TRBV28	11	TRBJ2-7	.	.	CASSLQGEQYF	TGTGCCAGCAGTCTTCAGGGCGAGCAGTACTTC
TRBV6-5	14	TRBJ1-4	.	.	CASSYLGPTEKLFF	TGTGCCAGCAGTTACTTAGGACCCACTGAAAAACTGTTTTTT
TRBV6-1	16	TRBJ1-1	.	.	CASSAGREPMNTEAFF	TGTGCCAGCAGCGCAGGGAGAGAGCCAATGAACACTGAAGCTTTCTTT
TRBV19	16	TRBJ1-4	.	TRBD1	CASSMDRGSGGEKLFF	TGTGCCAGTAGTATGGACAGGGGGAGTGGAGGGGAAAAACTGTTTTTT
TRBV7-9	13	TRBJ2-7	.	TRBD1	CASSLGQMYEQYF	TGTGCCAGCAGCTTGGGACAGATGTACGAGCAGTACTTC
TRBV7-9	16	TRBJ2-3	once	TRBD2	CASSHGTSGITDTQYF	TGTGCCAGCAGCCATGGGACTAGCGGGATTACAGATACGCAGTATTTT
TRBV10-2	18	TRBJ2-6	.	TRBD1	CASSFPGQGLSGANVLTF	TGCGCCAGCAGTTTTCCGGGACAGGGCCTCTCTGGGGCCAACGTCCTGACTTTC
TRBV18	15	TRBJ2-1	.	TRBD2	CASSPAGGAYNEQFF	TGTGCCAGCTCACCAGCGGGGGGAGCCTACAATGAGCAGTTCTTC
TRBV5-1	17	TRBJ2-5	.	.	CASSLASLRLDQETQYF	TGCGCCAGCAGCTTGGCCTCTCTCAGATTGGACCAAGAGACCCAGTACTTC
TRBV7-8	13	TRBJ2-3	.	.	CASSFSTEDTQYF	TGTGCCAGCAGCTTCTCAACGGAAGATACGCAGTATTTT
TRBV7-3	15	TRBJ2-1	.	TRBD1	CASSLGGTGGNEQFF	TGTGCCAGCAGCTTAGGGGGGACAGGCGGGAATGAGCAGTTCTTC
TRBV5-1	13	TRBJ2-1	few	.	CASSLGASPEQFF	TGCGCCAGCAGCTTGGGGGCCAGCCCTGAGCAGTTCTTC
TRBV5-1	15	TRBJ2-1	.	TRBD1	CASSFLSRGPNEQFF	TGCGCCAGCAGCTTCCTTAGCAGGGGGCCGAATGAGCAGTTCTTC
TRBV30	13	TRBJ1-2	.	.	CAWSWRTAGGYTF	TGTGCCTGGAGTTGGAGGACAGCTGGCGGCTACACCTTC
TRBV29-1	12	TRBJ2-1	.	TRBD2	CSVGREGPGQSF	TGCAGCGTTGGACGGGAGGGCCCGGGGCAGTCCTTC
TRBV18	13	TRBJ1-2	.	.	CASRGARDYGYTF	TGTGCCAGCCGGGGGGCGCGCGACTATGGCTACACCTTC
TRBV19	14	TRBJ2-5	.	.	CASSIQLIQETQYF	TGTGCCAGTAGTATACAGCTGATCCAAGAGACCCAGTACTTC
TRBV29-1	18	TRBJ2-6	.	TRBD1	CSVEEIGDRGSGANVLTF	TGCAGCGTTGAAGAGATTGGGGACAGAGGCTCTGGGGCCAACGTCCTGACTTTC
TRBV7-2	12	TRBJ1-6	.	.	CAPRGLIGPLHF	TGTGCCCCGAGGGGCCTGATAGGACCCCTCCACTTT
TRBV10-3	14	TRBJ2-5	.	TRBD1	CAIMGTDSGETQYF	TGTGCCATCATGGGGACAGACTCAGGGGAGACCCAGTACTTC
TRBV5-1	14	TRBJ2-7	few	TRBD1	CASSPGQPVGEQYF	TGCGCCAGCAGCCCGGGACAGCCGGTTGGCGAGCAGTACTTC
TRBV5-4	14	TRBJ2-5	.	TRBD2	CASSSLAGKETQYF	TGTGCCAGCAGCTCCCTAGCGGGGAAAGAGACCCAGTACTTC
TRBV20-1	15	TRBJ1-5	.	.	CSARDPGNSGLPQHF	TGCAGTGCTAGAGATCCAGGGAACAGTGGCCTGCCCCAGCATTTT